This T cell receptor (beta chain) was recorded in a study of T cell responses to AZD1222 COVID-19 vaccine. Assay used: immunoSEQ multiplex PCR; TCRdb lists only in-frame clones, some missing. The sample holds fewer than 200,000 clones; over 80% are singletons and the top ten take 8.5% to 12%. With V trimmed by 4 bases and J by 1 base, 6 bases remained unmatched. Per germline, CDR1 ENHRY and CDR2 SYGVKD. This CDR3 has 15 residues. Study-wide results and caveats: Baseline serology detected seropositivity in only a handful of AZD1222 recipients.

A note on this clone: Its antigen is as yet unknown.

Sample: peripheral blood, taken on day 0 of AZD1222 vaccination. The rearrangement uses TRBV10-3 and TRBJ1-1, with 7 bases matching TRBD1. The clonotype was recovered from an adult in good health. The CDR3 DNA is TGTGCCATCAGTGGCCGAGGGGGCGAGAACACTGAAGCTTTCTTT. It is translated as CAISGRGGENTEAFF.